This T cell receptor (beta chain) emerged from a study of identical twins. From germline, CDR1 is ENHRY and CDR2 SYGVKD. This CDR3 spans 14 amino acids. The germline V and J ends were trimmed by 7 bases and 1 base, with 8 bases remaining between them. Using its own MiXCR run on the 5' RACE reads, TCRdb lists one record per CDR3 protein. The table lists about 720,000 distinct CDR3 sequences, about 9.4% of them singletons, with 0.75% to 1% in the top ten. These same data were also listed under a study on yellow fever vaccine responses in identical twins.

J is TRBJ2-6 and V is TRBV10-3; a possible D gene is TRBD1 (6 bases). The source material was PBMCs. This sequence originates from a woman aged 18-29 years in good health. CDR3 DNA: TGTGCCATCACGGACAGTTCTGGGGCCAACGTCCTGACTTTC. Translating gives CAITDSSGANVLTF.